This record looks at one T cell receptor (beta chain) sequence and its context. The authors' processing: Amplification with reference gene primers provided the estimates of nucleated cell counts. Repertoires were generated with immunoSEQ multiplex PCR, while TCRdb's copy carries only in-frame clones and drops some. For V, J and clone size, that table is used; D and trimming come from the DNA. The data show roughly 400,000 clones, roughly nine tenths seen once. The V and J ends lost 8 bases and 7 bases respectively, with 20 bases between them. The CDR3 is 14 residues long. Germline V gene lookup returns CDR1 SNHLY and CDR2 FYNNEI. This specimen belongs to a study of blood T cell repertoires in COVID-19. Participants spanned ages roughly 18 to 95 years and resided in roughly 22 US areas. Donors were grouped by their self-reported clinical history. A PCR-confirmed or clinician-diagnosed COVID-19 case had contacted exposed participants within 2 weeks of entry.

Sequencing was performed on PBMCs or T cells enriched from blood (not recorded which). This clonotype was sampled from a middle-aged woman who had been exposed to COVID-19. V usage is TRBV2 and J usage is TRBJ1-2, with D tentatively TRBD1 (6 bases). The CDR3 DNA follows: TGTGCCAGCTATAACCCGGGACAACAGGGTGGCTACACCTTC. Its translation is CASYNPGQQGGYTF.